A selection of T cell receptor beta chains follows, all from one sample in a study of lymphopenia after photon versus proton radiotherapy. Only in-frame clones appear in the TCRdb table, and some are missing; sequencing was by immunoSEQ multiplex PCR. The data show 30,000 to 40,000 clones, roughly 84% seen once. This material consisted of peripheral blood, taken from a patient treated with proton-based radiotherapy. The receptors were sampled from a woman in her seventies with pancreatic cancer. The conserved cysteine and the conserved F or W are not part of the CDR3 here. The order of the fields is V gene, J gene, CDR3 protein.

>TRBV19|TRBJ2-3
ATRGGDTQY
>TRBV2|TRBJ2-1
ASSVSQGTNEQF
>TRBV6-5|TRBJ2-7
ASSYTRQGARNEQY
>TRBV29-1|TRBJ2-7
SVTGNSYEQY
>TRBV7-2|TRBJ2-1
ASSLDRGRNEQF
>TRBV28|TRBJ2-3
ASSKGAGGADTQY
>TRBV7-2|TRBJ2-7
ASSAQGLLGSYEQY
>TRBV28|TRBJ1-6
ASSNPRDSNSPLH
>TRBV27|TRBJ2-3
ASSGSRGHGDTQY
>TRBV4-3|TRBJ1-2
ASSQAAGDYYGYT
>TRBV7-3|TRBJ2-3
ASSLKGGQADTQY
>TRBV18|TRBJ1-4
ASSRSSSTNEKLF
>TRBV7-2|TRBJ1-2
ASTSGLRVGGYT
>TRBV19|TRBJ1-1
ASSPLLGQGSGHTEAF
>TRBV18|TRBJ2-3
ASSLRTTTDTQY
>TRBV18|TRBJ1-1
ASSPPGGITNTEAF
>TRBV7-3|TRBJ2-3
ASSLSLAPSTDTQY
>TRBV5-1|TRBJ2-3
ASSSPASPDTQY
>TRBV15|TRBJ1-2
ATSRDRTGSGYT
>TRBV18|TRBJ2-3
ASSPKHFTLGDTQY
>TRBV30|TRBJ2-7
AWSQTSGSSYEQY
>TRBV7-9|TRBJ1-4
ASSPPGIEEKLF
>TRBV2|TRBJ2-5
ASSETSVSETQY
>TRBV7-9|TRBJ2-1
ASSPRVGSNNEQF
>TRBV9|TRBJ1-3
ASSVGGDRRNTIY
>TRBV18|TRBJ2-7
ASSDTSSYEQY
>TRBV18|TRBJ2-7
ASSPPSKVGEQY
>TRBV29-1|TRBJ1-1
SVGYSLPNTEAF
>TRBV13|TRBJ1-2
ASSLVGWGREIERGYT
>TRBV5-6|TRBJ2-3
ASSLRTGGVDTQY
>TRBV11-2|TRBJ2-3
ASSLVIGGDTQY
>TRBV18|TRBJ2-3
ASSPQRGAADTQY
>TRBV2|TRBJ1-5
ASSEDEVRPQH
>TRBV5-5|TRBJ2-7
ASSPGIRVDEQY
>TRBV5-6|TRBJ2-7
ASSLRVDEQY
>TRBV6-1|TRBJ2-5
ASMRIDETQY
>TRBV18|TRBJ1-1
ASSNNRGRNTEAF
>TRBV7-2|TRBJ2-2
ASSSLRDRGNTGELF